The rows below give T cell receptor beta chains drawn from one sample of a study of T cell changes during pregnancy in multiple sclerosis. Here immunoSEQ multiplex PCR was the method, and the copy in TCRdb shows in-frame clones only, minus some. The sample shows roughly 100,000 clones, 91% of them seen only once. The sample in question was peripheral blood, obtained in the second trimester of pregnancy. The source of these receptors is a female donor with multiple sclerosis, enrolled in a pregnancy study. Each CDR3 is given with its conserved first and last residue. A D gene is named only where the DNA matches it firmly. A row's size may be missing; if present it is once, few, many or a size class.

size	V	D	length	J	DNA	CDR3
once	TRBV2	TRBD1	15	TRBJ1-4	TGTGCCAGCAGTGAAGTGACTCGACAGGGGGAAAAACTGTTTTTT	CASSEVTRQGEKLFF
-	TRBV25-1	TRBD2	16	TRBJ2-3	TGTGCCAGCAGTGAACAACGGGGACTACTCACAGATACGCAGTATTTT	CASSEQRGLLTDTQYF
-	TRBV6-1	TRBD2	16	TRBJ2-3	TGTGCCAGCAGTGGACGACTAGCGGGAGTGCCAGATACGCAGTATTTT	CASSGRLAGVPDTQYF
-	TRBV27	-	16	TRBJ1-1	TGTGCCAGCAGTTGGGGGACATCAACGGCGTACACTGAAGCTTTCTTT	CASSWGTSTAYTEAFF
-	TRBV28	TRBD2	14	TRBJ2-1	TGTGCCAGCAGTCCGCCTAGCGGGTATTACGAGCAGTTCTTC	CASSPPSGYYEQFF
-	TRBV15	-	16	TRBJ2-2	TGTGCCACCAGCAGAGTGGGCAGGACGAACACCGGGGAGCTGTTTTTT	CATSRVGRTNTGELFF
-	TRBV2	TRBD1	15	TRBJ1-5	TGTGCCAGCAACATAGACAGGGTAGGCAATCAGCCCCAGCATTTT	CASNIDRVGNQPQHF
once	TRBV19	-	12	TRBJ2-5	TGTGCCAGTAGTACCAACTTGGAGACCCAGTACTTC	CASSTNLETQYF
-	TRBV7-9	-	15	TRBJ1-1	TGTGCCAGCAGCTTAGGTTTTGCGGTCGACACTGAAGCTTTCTTT	CASSLGFAVDTEAFF
few	TRBV7-6	-	13	TRBJ1-5	TGTGCCAGCAGCTTAGAGTCGGAGCAGCCCCAGCATTTT	CASSLESEQPQHF
-	TRBV6-6	-	15	TRBJ2-2	TGTGCCAGCAGTTACCCGACTGGAAACACCGGGGAGCTGTTTTTT	CASSYPTGNTGELFF
medium-sized	TRBV6-4	TRBD2	15	TRBJ2-1	TGTGCCAGCAGTGACACTAGCGGCTCCTACAATGAGCAGTTCTTC	CASSDTSGSYNEQFF
-	TRBV5-1	TRBD1	13	TRBJ2-1	TGCGCCAGCAGTTTTACAGGGGACAGTGAGCAGTTCTTC	CASSFTGDSEQFF